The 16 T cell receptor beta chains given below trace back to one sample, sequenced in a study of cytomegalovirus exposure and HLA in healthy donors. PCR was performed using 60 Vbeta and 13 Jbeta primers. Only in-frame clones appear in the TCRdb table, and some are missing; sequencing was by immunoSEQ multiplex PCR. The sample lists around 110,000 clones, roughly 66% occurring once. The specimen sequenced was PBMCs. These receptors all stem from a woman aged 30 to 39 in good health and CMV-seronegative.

CDR3 sequence (DNA): TGTGCCAGCAGCACCCATGGAGGCAATCAGCCCCAGCATTTT. It encodes CASSTHGGNQPQHF. This chain uses TRBV9 with TRBJ1-5; no definite D call. Germline CDR1 reads SGDLS; CDR2 reads YYNGEE. CDR3 length equals 14 residues. V dropped 4 bases and J dropped 2 bases, with 10 bases sitting between them.

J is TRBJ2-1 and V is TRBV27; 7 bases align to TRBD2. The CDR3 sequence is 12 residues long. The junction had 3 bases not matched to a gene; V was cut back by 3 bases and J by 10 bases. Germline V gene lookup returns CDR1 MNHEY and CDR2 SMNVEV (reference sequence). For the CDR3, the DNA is TGTGCCAGCAGTTTTTGGGGGGGAGAGCAGTTCTTC. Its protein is CASSFWGGEQFF.

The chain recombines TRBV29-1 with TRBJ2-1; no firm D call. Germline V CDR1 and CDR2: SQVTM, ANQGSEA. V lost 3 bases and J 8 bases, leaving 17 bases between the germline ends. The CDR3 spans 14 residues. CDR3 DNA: TGCAGCGTTGATGTATTTTTGGGCAATGATGAGCAGTTCTTC. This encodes CSVDVFLGNDEQFF.

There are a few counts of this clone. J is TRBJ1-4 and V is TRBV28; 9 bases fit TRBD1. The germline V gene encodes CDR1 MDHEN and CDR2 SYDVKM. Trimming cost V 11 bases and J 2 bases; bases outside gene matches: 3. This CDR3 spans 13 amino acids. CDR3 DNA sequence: TGTGCCGTACAGGGGGCGACTAATGAAAAACTGTTTTTT. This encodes CAVQGATNEKLFF.

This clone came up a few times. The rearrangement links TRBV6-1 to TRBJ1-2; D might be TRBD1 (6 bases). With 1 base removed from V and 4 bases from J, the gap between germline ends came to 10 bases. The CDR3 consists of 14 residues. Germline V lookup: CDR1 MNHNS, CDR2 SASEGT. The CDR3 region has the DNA TGTGCCAGCAGTGAAGGGACAGCACTCTATGGCTACACCTTC. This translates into CASSEGTALYGYTF.

The CDR3 DNA reads TGTGCCAGCAGAACGGCGGTAAGCTCCTACGAGCAGTACTTC. Encoded protein: CASRTAVSSYEQYF. The chain combines TRBV13 with TRBJ2-7; the D is unclear. V was cut by 6 bases and J by 0 bases, with 12 bases left in between. The germline gives CDR1 PRHDT, CDR2 FYEKMQ (reference sequence). CDR3 length: 14 residues.

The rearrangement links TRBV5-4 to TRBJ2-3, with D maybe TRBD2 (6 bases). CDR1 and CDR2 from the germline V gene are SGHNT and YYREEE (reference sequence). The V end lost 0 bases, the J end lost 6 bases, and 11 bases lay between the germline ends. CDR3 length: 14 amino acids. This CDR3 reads CASSLVASADTQYF. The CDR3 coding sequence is TGTGCCAGCAGCTTGGTGGCTAGCGCGGATACGCAGTATTTT.

CDR3 sequence: CASSRRTSGPNDEQFF. Written as DNA, the CDR3 is TGCGCCAGCAGCCGACGGACTAGCGGACCTAACGATGAGCAGTTCTTC. The chain combines TRBV4-1 with TRBJ2-1; 10 nucleotides line up with TRBD2. V shed 4 bases, J shed 8 bases, and the junction held 11 bases outside the gene matches. Per germline, CDR1 MGHRA and CDR2 YSYEKL. This CDR3 contains 16 residues.

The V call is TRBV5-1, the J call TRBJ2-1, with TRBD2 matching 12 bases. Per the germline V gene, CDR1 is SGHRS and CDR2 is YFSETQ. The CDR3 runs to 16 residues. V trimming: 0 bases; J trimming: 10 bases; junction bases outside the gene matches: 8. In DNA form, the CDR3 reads TGCGCCAGCAGCTTGGCCTCGAGGCTAGCGGGAGGGGAGCAGTTCTTC. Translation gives CASSLASRLAGGEQFF.

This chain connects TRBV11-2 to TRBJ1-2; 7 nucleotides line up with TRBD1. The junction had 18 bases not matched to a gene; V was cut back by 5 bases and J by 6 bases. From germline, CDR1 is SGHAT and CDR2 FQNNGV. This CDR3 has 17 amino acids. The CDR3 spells CASSPNRYLRDRDGYTF. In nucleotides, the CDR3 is TGTGCCAGCAGCCCCAATCGATACCTCCGGGACAGAGATGGCTACACCTTC.

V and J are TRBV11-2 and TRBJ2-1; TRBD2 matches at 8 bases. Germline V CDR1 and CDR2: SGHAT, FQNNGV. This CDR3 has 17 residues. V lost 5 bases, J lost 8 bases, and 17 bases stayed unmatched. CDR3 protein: CASSPLRVQREKYEQFF. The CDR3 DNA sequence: TGTGCCAGCAGCCCCCTTCGGGTTCAGCGGGAGAAATATGAGCAGTTCTTC. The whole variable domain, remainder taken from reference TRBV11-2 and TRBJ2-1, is EAGVAQSPRYKIIEKRQSVAFWCNPISGHATLYWYQQILGQGPKLLIQFQNNGVVDDSQLPKDRFSAERLKGVDSTLKIQPAKLEDSAVYLCASSPLRVQREKYEQFFGPGTRLTVL.

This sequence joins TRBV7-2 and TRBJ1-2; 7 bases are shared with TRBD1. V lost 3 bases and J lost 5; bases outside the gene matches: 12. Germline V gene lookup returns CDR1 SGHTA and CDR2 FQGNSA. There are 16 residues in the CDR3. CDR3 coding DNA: TGTGCCAGCAGCTTGTTGCCCGACAGGGCAGTGTATGGCTACACCTTC. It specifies CASSLLPDRAVYGYTF.

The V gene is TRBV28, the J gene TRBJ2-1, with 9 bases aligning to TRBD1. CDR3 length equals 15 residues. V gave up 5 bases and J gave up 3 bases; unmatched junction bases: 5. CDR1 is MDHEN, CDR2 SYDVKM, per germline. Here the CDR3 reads CASSKMTGGYNEQFF. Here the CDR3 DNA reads TGTGCCAGCAGTAAGATGACAGGGGGCTACAATGAGCAGTTCTTC. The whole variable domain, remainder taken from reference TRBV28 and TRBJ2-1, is DVKVTQSSRYLVKRTGEKVFLECVQDMDHENMFWYRQDPGLGLRLIYFSYDVKMKEKGDIPEGYSVSREKKERFSLILESASTNQTSMYLCASSKMTGGYNEQFFGPGTRLTVL.

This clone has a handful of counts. The CDR3 DNA is TGCGCCAGCAGCTGGACAGGGTTCAGTACGGACTATGGCTACACCTTC. Residues: CASSWTGFSTDYGYTF. The J gene is TRBJ1-2, the V gene TRBV5-1; 8 nucleotides match TRBD1. The CDR3 covers 16 residues. Trimming at V came to 3 bases and at J to 3 bases, leaving 10 bases not matched to a gene. The germline V gene has CDR1 SGHRS and CDR2 YFSETQ.

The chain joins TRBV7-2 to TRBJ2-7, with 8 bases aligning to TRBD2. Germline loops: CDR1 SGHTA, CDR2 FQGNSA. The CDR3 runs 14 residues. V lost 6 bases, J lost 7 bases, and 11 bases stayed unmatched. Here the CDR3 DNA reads TGTGCCAGCAGTCTAGCGGGCTCAAGACGGGAGCAGTACTTC. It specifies CASSLAGSRREQYF.

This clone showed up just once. The CDR3 bases are TGTGCCAGCAGCAGGACTAGCGGGCGTACCGGGGAGCTGTTTTTT. As protein: CASSRTSGRTGELFF. The chain combines TRBV27 with TRBJ2-2; 11 bases line up with TRBD2. This CDR3 has 15 residues. The germline V gene has CDR1 MNHEY and CDR2 SMNVEV (reference sequence). V gave up 6 bases and J gave up 5 bases; unmatched junction bases: 5.